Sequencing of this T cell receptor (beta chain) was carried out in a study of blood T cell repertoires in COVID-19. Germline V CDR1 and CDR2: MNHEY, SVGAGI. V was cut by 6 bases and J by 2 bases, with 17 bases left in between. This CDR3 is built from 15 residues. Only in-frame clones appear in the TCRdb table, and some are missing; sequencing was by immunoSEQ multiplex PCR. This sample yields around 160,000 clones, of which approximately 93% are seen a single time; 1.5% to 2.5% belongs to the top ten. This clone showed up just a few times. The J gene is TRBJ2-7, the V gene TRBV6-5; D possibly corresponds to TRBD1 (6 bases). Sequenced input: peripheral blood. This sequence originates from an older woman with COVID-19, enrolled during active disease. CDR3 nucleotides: TGTGCCAGCAGATCCAGGAGCCGGACAGCCTACGAGCAGTACTTC. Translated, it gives CASRSRSRTAYEQYF.